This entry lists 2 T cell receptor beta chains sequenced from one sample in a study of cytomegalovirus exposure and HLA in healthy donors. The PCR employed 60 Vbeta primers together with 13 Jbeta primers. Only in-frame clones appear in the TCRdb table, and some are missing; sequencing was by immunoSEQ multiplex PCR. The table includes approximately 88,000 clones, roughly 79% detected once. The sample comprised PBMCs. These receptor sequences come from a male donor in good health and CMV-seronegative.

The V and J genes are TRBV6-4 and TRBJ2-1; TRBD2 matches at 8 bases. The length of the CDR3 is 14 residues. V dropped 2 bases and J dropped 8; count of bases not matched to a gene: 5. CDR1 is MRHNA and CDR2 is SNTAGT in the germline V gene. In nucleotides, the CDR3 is TGTGCCAGCAGTGACGGGACTAGTGGGGATGAGCAGTTCTTC. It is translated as CASSDGTSGDEQFF.

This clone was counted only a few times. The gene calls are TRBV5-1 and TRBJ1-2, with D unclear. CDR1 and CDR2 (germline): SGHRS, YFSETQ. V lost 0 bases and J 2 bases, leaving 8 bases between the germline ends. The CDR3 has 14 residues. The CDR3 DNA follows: TGCGCCAGCAGCTTGGACCCGGGGAACTATGGCTACACCTTC. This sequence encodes CASSLDPGNYGYTF.